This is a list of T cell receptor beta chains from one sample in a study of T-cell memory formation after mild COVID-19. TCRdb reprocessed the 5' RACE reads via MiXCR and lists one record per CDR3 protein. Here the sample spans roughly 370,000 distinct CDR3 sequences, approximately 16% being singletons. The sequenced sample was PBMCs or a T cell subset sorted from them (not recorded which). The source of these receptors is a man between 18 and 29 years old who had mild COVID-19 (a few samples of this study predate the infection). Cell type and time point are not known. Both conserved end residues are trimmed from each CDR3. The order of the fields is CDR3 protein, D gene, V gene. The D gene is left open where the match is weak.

ASSFSGTGINQPQH	TRBD1	TRBV7-2
ATGAFDGNTGELF	NA	TRBV24-1
ASSIIPGTGRYEQY	TRBD1	TRBV27
ASSPRPRQTSWY	NA	TRBV28
ASRPPGTVGANVLT	NA	TRBV28
ASRGNGEQY	NA	TRBV2
ASGQINQPQH	NA	TRBV6-1
ASRVGGEGGYGYT	NA	TRBV6-6
ASSPGLAQSSYNEQF	TRBD2	TRBV9
ASSPGFAGETQY	NA	TRBV4-2
ASSTQQGWYNEQF	NA	TRBV7-2
ATSRGGNGGTRTDTQY	TRBD2	TRBV15
ASSWLGQGDSPLH	TRBD1	TRBV7-8
ASSNSGAETQY	TRBD2	TRBV6-6
ASSQPQARGAANTEAF	NA	TRBV4-3
ASSFKGPSGESGELF	TRBD2	TRBV5-1
ASSLYFNSGPARPPLH	NA	TRBV27
ASSLRAGGPPDTQY	TRBD2	TRBV28
ASSPWTSNTGELF	NA	TRBV9
ASSSGGSSYNEQF	NA	TRBV7-2
ASSYGGILYEQY	TRBD2	TRBV12-3/TRBV12-4
ASSLDTGSNEQF	NA	TRBV7-3
ASSQDDRLSTDTQY	NA	TRBV4-1
SARVSPTWWDTQY	NA	TRBV20-1
ASSPVPARAGNTIY	NA	TRBV7-2
ASSTDTTEAF	NA	TRBV18
ASSYSAATNEKLF	NA	TRBV6-5
ASSFELAVMGTQY	NA	TRBV7-2
ASSLQGAEGLF	TRBD1	TRBV6-5
ASSMPGQGFDEQF	TRBD1	TRBV5-5
ASQNRGQGNRNTEAF	TRBD1	TRBV12-5
ASSQVRQGTPEAF	TRBD1	TRBV3-1
ASSSSETQY	NA	TRBV12-3/TRBV12-4
ASSPGTAGPGELF	NA	TRBV7-7
ASSHHSGTSGYNEQF	TRBD2	TRBV4-3
ASSRIRVNTGELF	NA	TRBV28
ASSRHGVGRLGQF	NA	TRBV12-3/TRBV12-4
ASSPGPLVWNEQF	NA	TRBV7-2
ASRDRHQETQY	TRBD1	TRBV4-1
ASSEGQGEVLEAF	TRBD1	TRBV5-1
ATSDPGDTQY	NA	TRBV24-1
ASSVEGLAGNTDTQY	TRBD2	TRBV9
ASSARLAGATYNEQF	TRBD2	TRBV6-1
ASRSGTGGRETQY	TRBD1	TRBV27
ASGRGRPGRDTGELF	NA	TRBV6-6
ASSGATGTTNQPQH	TRBD1	TRBV7-9
ASRGPEGYNEQF	NA	TRBV7-6
SARDPLDPSGGYNDGQF	TRBD2	TRBV20-1
ASSPSGQGTYEQY	NA	TRBV4-1
ASSFIARGQDTQY	NA	TRBV27
ASSLDPGGSNYGYT	NA	TRBV5-1
ASSSVARGTGRNEQF	TRBD1	TRBV7-8
ASSHGAGGNTGELF	TRBD2	TRBV5-6
ASSLGQGRGEQY	NA	TRBV7-3
ASSIIGTENSPLH	TRBD1	TRBV19
ASSLVANSPLH	NA	TRBV5-1
SARGRGNQPQH	NA	TRBV20-1
ASSQGLQGSNEKLF	NA	TRBV4-3